This is a list of T cell receptor beta chains from one sample in a study of beta chain features in type 1 diabetes. TCRdb's copy holds only in-frame clones and misses some; the assay was immunoSEQ multiplex PCR. Here the sample spans about 640,000 clones, around 12% being singletons. The source material was naive CD4+ T cells from blood. Receptor source: a man aged 30 to 39 with type 1 diabetes. The CDR3 runs from the conserved cysteine through the conserved F or W. Each record gives: D gene, J gene, V gene, CDR3 length, clone size, CDR3 DNA, CDR3 protein. The D gene is left open where the match is weak. Not all rows give a size; the values are once, few, many and, for expanded clones, a class.

d_call: -
j_call: TRBJ1-5
v_call: TRBV11-1
cdr3_length: 17
clone_size: -
cdr3_nt: TGTGCCAGCAAGATCCCGAGGGTCCAGACTCAGAATCAGCCCCAGCATTTT
cdr3_aa: CASKIPRVQTQNQPQHF

d_call: TRBD1
j_call: TRBJ1-2
v_call: TRBV19
cdr3_length: 14
clone_size: few
cdr3_nt: TGTGCCAGTAACATACAGGGGTCGAAATATGGCTACACCTTC
cdr3_aa: CASNIQGSKYGYTF

d_call: -
j_call: TRBJ2-3
v_call: TRBV4-2
cdr3_length: 16
clone_size: few
cdr3_nt: TGTGCCAGCAGCCAAGCTGGTCAGGGGTCCACAGATACGCAGTATTTT
cdr3_aa: CASSQAGQGSTDTQYF

d_call: TRBD2
j_call: TRBJ2-5
v_call: TRBV5-1
cdr3_length: 16
clone_size: -
cdr3_nt: TGCGCCAGCAGCTTGATAACTAGCGGGGGTGAAGAGACCCAGTACTTC
cdr3_aa: CASSLITSGGEETQYF

d_call: TRBD1
j_call: TRBJ1-2
v_call: TRBV7-2
cdr3_length: 15
clone_size: few
cdr3_nt: TGTGCCAGCAGCTCCGCACCGGGACAGTCCTATGGCTACACCTTC
cdr3_aa: CASSSAPGQSYGYTF

d_call: -
j_call: TRBJ2-1
v_call: TRBV11-2
cdr3_length: 12
clone_size: -
cdr3_nt: TGTGCCAGCAGCCCTTTCTACAATGAGCAGTTCTTC
cdr3_aa: CASSPFYNEQFF

d_call: -
j_call: TRBJ2-5
v_call: TRBV7-2
cdr3_length: 14
clone_size: -
cdr3_nt: TGTGCCAGCAGCTTAATGGAACAGCAAGAGACCCAGTACTTC
cdr3_aa: CASSLMEQQETQYF

d_call: TRBD2
j_call: TRBJ2-1
v_call: TRBV4-3
cdr3_length: 17
clone_size: few
cdr3_nt: TGCGCCAGCAGCGCCACGGCTAGCGGGGGGGAATACAATGAGCAGTTCTTC
cdr3_aa: CASSATASGGEYNEQFF

d_call: TRBD2
j_call: TRBJ2-5
v_call: TRBV19
cdr3_length: 15
clone_size: -
cdr3_nt: TGTGCCAGTAGCAGCAGGACTAGCTCCCCAGAGACCCAGTACTTC
cdr3_aa: CASSSRTSSPETQYF

d_call: -
j_call: TRBJ1-6
v_call: TRBV6-4
cdr3_length: 10
clone_size: few
cdr3_nt: TGTGCCAGCAGCGGGTCACCCCTCCACTTT
cdr3_aa: CASSGSPLHF

d_call: -
j_call: TRBJ1-5
v_call: TRBV18
cdr3_length: 13
clone_size: few
cdr3_nt: TGTGCCAGCTCACCAGGCAGGGATCAGCCCCAGCATTTT
cdr3_aa: CASSPGRDQPQHF

d_call: -
j_call: TRBJ1-3
v_call: TRBV29-1
cdr3_length: 16
clone_size: -
cdr3_nt: TGCAGCGTTGTTGCAGACTTCGGGAACTCTGGAAACACCATATATTTT
cdr3_aa: CSVVADFGNSGNTIYF

d_call: -
j_call: TRBJ1-2
v_call: TRBV5-4
cdr3_length: 14
clone_size: few
cdr3_nt: TGTGCCAGCAGCTTGGCTCAGGGGATTAATGGCTACACCTTC
cdr3_aa: CASSLAQGINGYTF

d_call: TRBD2
j_call: TRBJ2-5
v_call: TRBV9
cdr3_length: 16
clone_size: few
cdr3_nt: TGTGCCAGCAGCCTCCCTAGCGGGGGGGAGTCTGAGACCCAGTACTTC
cdr3_aa: CASSLPSGGESETQYF

d_call: -
j_call: TRBJ1-2
v_call: TRBV4-2
cdr3_length: 14
clone_size: few
cdr3_nt: TGTGCCAGCAGCCACGATACAGGCAACTATGGCTACACCTTC
cdr3_aa: CASSHDTGNYGYTF

d_call: -
j_call: TRBJ1-1
v_call: TRBV7-8
cdr3_length: 14
clone_size: few
cdr3_nt: TGTGCCAGCAGCTTAGCGGAATTCAGGGTAGACGCTTTCTTT
cdr3_aa: CASSLAEFRVDAFF

d_call: TRBD1
j_call: TRBJ1-6
v_call: TRBV30
cdr3_length: 13
clone_size: few
cdr3_nt: TGTGCCTGGAGTAGGGACAGGAATTCACCCCTCCACTTT
cdr3_aa: CAWSRDRNSPLHF

d_call: TRBD1
j_call: TRBJ2-5
v_call: TRBV6-1
cdr3_length: 15
clone_size: few
cdr3_nt: TGTGCCAGCAGTGAAGTCCTAGGGGGCACGCGGACCCAGTACTTC
cdr3_aa: CASSEVLGGTRTQYF

d_call: TRBD1
j_call: TRBJ1-6
v_call: TRBV28
cdr3_length: 15
clone_size: -
cdr3_nt: TGTGCCAGCAGTTTAGGGACAGGCTTCGGATCACCCCTCCACTTT
cdr3_aa: CASSLGTGFGSPLHF

d_call: TRBD1
j_call: TRBJ1-3
v_call: TRBV7-2
cdr3_length: 16
clone_size: many
cdr3_nt: TGTGCCAGCAGCTTAGGCCCAGGGGGCGGTGGAAACACCATATATTTT
cdr3_aa: CASSLGPGGGGNTIYF

d_call: -
j_call: TRBJ1-5
v_call: TRBV30
cdr3_length: 14
clone_size: -
cdr3_nt: TGTGCCTGCCACAGTGTAAATAGCAATCAGCCCCAGCATTTT
cdr3_aa: CACHSVNSNQPQHF

d_call: TRBD2
j_call: TRBJ2-3
v_call: TRBV7-2
cdr3_length: 15
clone_size: -
cdr3_nt: TGTGCCAGCAGCACCGGACTAGGGGGCACAGATACGCAGTATTTT
cdr3_aa: CASSTGLGGTDTQYF

d_call: -
j_call: TRBJ1-6
v_call: TRBV4-3
cdr3_length: 16
clone_size: few
cdr3_nt: TGCGCCAGCAGCCAAGATACAGGCGGCAGTAATTCACCCCTCCACTTT
cdr3_aa: CASSQDTGGSNSPLHF

d_call: -
j_call: TRBJ2-7
v_call: TRBV7-8
cdr3_length: 12
clone_size: -
cdr3_nt: TGTGCCAGCAGCTTAGCCCTCTACGAGCAGTACTTC
cdr3_aa: CASSLALYEQYF

d_call: TRBD1
j_call: TRBJ1-1
v_call: TRBV19
cdr3_length: 15
clone_size: -
cdr3_nt: TGTGCCAGTAGCAGAACCCTCCCGGGACAGTATGAAGCTTTCTTT
cdr3_aa: CASSRTLPGQYEAFF

d_call: -
j_call: TRBJ1-5
v_call: TRBV7-6
cdr3_length: 14
clone_size: -
cdr3_nt: TGTGCCAGCAGCTTAGGTAGGGCACGACAGCCCCAGCATTTT
cdr3_aa: CASSLGRARQPQHF

d_call: TRBD2
j_call: TRBJ2-7
v_call: TRBV5-1
cdr3_length: 15
clone_size: -
cdr3_nt: TGCGCCAGCTTGAAGGGTAGCGGGAACAACTACGAGCAGTACTTC
cdr3_aa: CASLKGSGNNYEQYF

d_call: -
j_call: TRBJ2-7
v_call: TRBV7-2
cdr3_length: 15
clone_size: few
cdr3_nt: TGTGCCACCAAGCTTAGAGGTGACCGGGACTACGAGCAGTACTTC
cdr3_aa: CATKLRGDRDYEQYF